Listed below are T cell receptor beta chains from one sample, sequenced in a study of identical twins. TCRdb processed the 5' RACE reads anew with MiXCR; each CDR3 protein has one entry. The data show some 900,000 distinct CDR3 sequences, roughly 12% seen once. These data were likewise used in another study, on yellow fever vaccine responses in identical twins.

What was sequenced was PBMCs. The receptors derive from a woman aged 18-30 years in good health. CDR3s include the opening cysteine and the closing phenylalanine or tryptophan. D genes are given only for firm matches. Clone size is not always given. Where it is, it says once, few, many or a class for expanded clones.

V: TRBV7-6
J: TRBJ2-5
size: NA
D: TRBD1
CDR3: CASSLGTGYKETQYF
DNA: TGTGCCAGCAGCTTGGGGACAGGGTACAAGGAGACCCAGTACTTC

V: TRBV18
J: TRBJ1-4
size: NA
D: NA
CDR3: CASSPPQDRLATNEKLFF
DNA: TGTGCCAGCTCACCACCGCAGGATCGACTTGCAACTAATGAAAAACTGTTTTTT

V: TRBV7-8
J: TRBJ2-2
size: few
D: NA
CDR3: CASSLVTGLVTGELFF
DNA: TGTGCCAGCAGCTTAGTAACAGGGTTGGTCACCGGGGAGCTGTTTTTT

V: TRBV5-1
J: TRBJ2-1
size: few
D: NA
CDR3: CASSLQTGYNEQFF
DNA: TGCGCCAGCAGCCTTCAGACAGGTTACAATGAGCAGTTCTTC

V: TRBV15
J: TRBJ2-5
size: NA
D: NA
CDR3: CATSRDYGIQETQYF
DNA: TGTGCCACCAGCAGAGATTACGGGATTCAAGAGACCCAGTACTTC

V: TRBV7-2
J: TRBJ2-7
size: NA
D: NA
CDR3: CASSPTVSRAYEQYF
DNA: TGTGCCAGCAGCCCAACCGTAAGCAGGGCCTACGAGCAGTACTTC

V: TRBV12-3/TRBV12-4
J: TRBJ2-5
size: few
D: TRBD2
CDR3: CASSPSPAGGGETQYF
DNA: TGTGCCAGCAGTCCTAGTCCAGCGGGGGGCGGGGAGACCCAGTACTTC

V: TRBV3-1
J: TRBJ2-1
size: once
D: TRBD2
CDR3: CASSQDWDYYNEQFF
DNA: TGTGCCAGCAGCCAAGATTGGGACTACTACAATGAGCAGTTCTTC

V: TRBV4-1
J: TRBJ2-5
size: NA
D: NA
CDR3: CASSQGSRLETQYF
DNA: TGCGCCAGCAGCCAAGGAAGTAGGTTGGAGACCCAGTACTTC

V: TRBV2
J: TRBJ1-2
size: NA
D: NA
CDR3: CASSPVGARDGYTF
DNA: TGTGCCAGCAGTCCCGTTGGGGCGCGGGATGGCTACACCTTC

V: TRBV6-2/TRBV6-3
J: TRBJ1-2
size: few
D: NA
CDR3: CASSYSWQADGYTF
DNA: TGTGCCAGCAGTTACTCCTGGCAGGCCGATGGCTACACCTTC

V: TRBV4-1
J: TRBJ2-2
size: NA
D: NA
CDR3: CASSSTNGELFF
DNA: TGCGCCAGCAGCTCGACCAACGGGGAGCTGTTTTTT

V: TRBV7-9
J: TRBJ2-1
size: few
D: NA
CDR3: CASSTNPSEQFF
DNA: TGTGCCAGCAGCACCAATCCCAGTGAGCAGTTCTTC

V: TRBV9
J: TRBJ2-1
size: NA
D: TRBD2
CDR3: CASSVGDSGIYEQFF
DNA: TGTGCCAGCAGCGTAGGTGATAGCGGGATCTATGAGCAGTTCTTC

V: TRBV28
J: TRBJ2-5
size: NA
D: NA
CDR3: CASTKWRGAVETQYF
DNA: TGTGCCAGCACCAAATGGAGGGGGGCTGTTGAGACCCAGTACTTC

V: TRBV5-1
J: TRBJ1-1
size: few
D: NA
CDR3: CASSLGGQINTEAFF
DNA: TGCGCCAGCAGCTTGGGTGGACAGATTAACACTGAAGCTTTCTTT

V: TRBV19
J: TRBJ2-2
size: few
D: NA
CDR3: CASFGGLHTGELFF
DNA: TGTGCCAGTTTCGGAGGGCTTCACACCGGGGAGCTGTTTTTT

V: TRBV15
J: TRBJ1-1
size: NA
D: NA
CDR3: CATSSYGTLMNTEAFF
DNA: TGTGCCACCAGCAGCTATGGGACACTTATGAACACTGAAGCTTTCTTT

V: TRBV9
J: TRBJ2-3
size: NA
D: NA
CDR3: CASSVGAGLTDTQYF
DNA: TGTGCCAGCAGCGTAGGGGCGGGTCTCACAGATACGCAGTATTTT

V: TRBV7-9
J: TRBJ2-7
size: many
D: TRBD2
CDR3: CASSQETSGRYEQYF
DNA: TGTGCCAGCAGCCAGGAGACTAGCGGGAGGTACGAGCAGTACTTC

V: TRBV12-3/TRBV12-4
J: TRBJ2-1
size: few
D: NA
CDR3: CASSPRGGRVYNEQFF
DNA: TGTGCCAGCAGTCCCCGCGGGGGCCGGGTCTACAATGAGCAGTTCTTC

V: TRBV19
J: TRBJ1-1
size: NA
D: NA
CDR3: CASSGTGLGTEAFF
DNA: TGTGCCAGTAGTGGAACAGGGTTGGGGACTGAAGCTTTCTTT

V: TRBV6-5
J: TRBJ2-6
size: few
D: NA
CDR3: CASSYGFSGANVLTF
DNA: TGTGCCAGCAGTTACGGGTTTTCTGGGGCCAACGTCCTGACTTTC

V: TRBV29-1
J: TRBJ2-7
size: many
D: TRBD2
CDR3: CSVDLAGTYEQYF
DNA: TGCAGCGTTGACCTAGCGGGAACCTACGAGCAGTACTTC

V: TRBV2
J: TRBJ2-1
size: NA
D: NA
CDR3: CASSVLPYQGNEQFF
DNA: TGTGCCAGCAGTGTCCTCCCCTACCAGGGTAATGAGCAGTTCTTC

V: TRBV6-5
J: TRBJ2-1
size: NA
D: NA
CDR3: CASSYGGILENEQFF
DNA: TGTGCCAGCAGTTACGGGGGAATTCTCGAGAATGAGCAGTTCTTC

V: TRBV27
J: TRBJ1-1
size: NA
D: NA
CDR3: CASSPGGPDNEAFF
DNA: TGTGCCAGCAGCCCCGGGGGACCGGACAATGAAGCTTTCTTT

V: TRBV7-9
J: TRBJ2-3
size: few
D: NA
CDR3: CASSLEGSNTQYF
DNA: TGTGCCAGCAGCTTAGAAGGAAGCAATACGCAGTATTTT

V: TRBV7-9
J: TRBJ2-1
size: NA
D: NA
CDR3: CASSPPRASYNEQFF
DNA: TGTGCCAGCAGCCCACCGCGGGCATCCTACAATGAGCAGTTCTTC

V: TRBV6-1
J: TRBJ2-7
size: many
D: NA
CDR3: CASSGDTESNEQYF
DNA: TGTGCCAGCAGTGGAGATACTGAGTCCAACGAGCAGTACTTC

V: TRBV7-6
J: TRBJ1-2
size: once
D: NA
CDR3: CASSPGPRGGYTF
DNA: TGTGCCAGCAGCCCAGGGCCCCGCGGCGGCTACACCTTC

V: TRBV10-3
J: TRBJ2-5
size: NA
D: NA
CDR3: CATNVLGDSQETQYF
DNA: TGTGCCACCAACGTCCTGGGGGACTCGCAAGAGACCCAGTACTTC

V: TRBV3-1
J: TRBJ2-1
size: few
D: NA
CDR3: CASSQAATILNNEQFF
DNA: TGTGCCAGCAGCCAAGCCGCTACAATTCTGAACAATGAGCAGTTCTTC

V: TRBV4-1
J: TRBJ1-1
size: many
D: NA
CDR3: CASSQDQRRSEAFF
DNA: TGCGCCAGCAGCCAAGATCAGAGGCGGTCTGAAGCTTTCTTT